This TCR beta chain came from a study of graft-versus-host responses after intestinal transplantation. Study at large: Tacrolimus and steroids were given for about three years to all recipients after anti-thymocyte globulin induction. Study-level results: Allograft clonal ratios (graft-versus-host to host-versus-graft) were high in patients who had graft-donor T cell macrochimerism.

As concerns this clone: The target antigen is unknown.

The CDR3 runs to 17 residues. The V and J ends lost 5 bases and 0 bases respectively, with 16 bases between them. The germline V gene has CDR1 MNHEY and CDR2 SMNVEV (reference sequence). Using immunoSEQ multiplex PCR, the repertoire was profiled, and TCRdb retains in-frame clones only, with some absent. The table has roughly 60,000 clones, roughly 90% seen once. The receptor was derived from a human patient who received an intestinal transplant, so some T cells may come from the graft donor. V usage is TRBV27 and J usage is TRBJ2-2; D is undetermined. The specimen comprised PBMCs, sampled 26 days after transplant. The CDR3 bases are TGTGCCAGCAGTCCCCTGATAGTCAACGCGAACACCGGGGAGCTGTTTTTT. It yields the protein CASSPLIVNANTGELFF.